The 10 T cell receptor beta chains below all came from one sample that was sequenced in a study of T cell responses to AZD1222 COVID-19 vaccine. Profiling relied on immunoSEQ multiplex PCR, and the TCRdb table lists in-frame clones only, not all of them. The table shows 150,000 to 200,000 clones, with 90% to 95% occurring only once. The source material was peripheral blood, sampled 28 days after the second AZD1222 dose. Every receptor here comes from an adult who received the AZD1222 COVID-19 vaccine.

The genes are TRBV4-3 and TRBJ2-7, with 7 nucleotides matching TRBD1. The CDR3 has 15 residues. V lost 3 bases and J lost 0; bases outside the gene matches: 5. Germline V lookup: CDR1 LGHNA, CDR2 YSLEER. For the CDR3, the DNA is TGCGCCAGCAGCCAGACCGGACAGGCCTCCTACGAGCAGTACTTC. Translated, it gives CASSQTGQASYEQYF.

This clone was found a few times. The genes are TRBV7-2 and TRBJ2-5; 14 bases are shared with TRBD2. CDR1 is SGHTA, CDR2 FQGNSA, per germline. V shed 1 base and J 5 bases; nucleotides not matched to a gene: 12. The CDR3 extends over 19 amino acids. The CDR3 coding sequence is TGTGCCAGCAGCTTAGTGACGGGGACTAGCGGGAGTAAGAAGGAGACCCAGTACTTC. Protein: CASSLVTGTSGSKKETQYF.

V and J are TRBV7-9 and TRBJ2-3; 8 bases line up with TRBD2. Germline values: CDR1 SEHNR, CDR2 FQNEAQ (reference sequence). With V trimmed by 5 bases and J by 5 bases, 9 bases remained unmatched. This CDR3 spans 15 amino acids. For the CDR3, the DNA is TGTGCCAGCAGCGGACTAGCTGGCGCTTTAGATACGCAGTATTTT. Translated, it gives CASSGLAGALDTQYF. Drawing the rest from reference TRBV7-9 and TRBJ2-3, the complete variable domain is DTGVSQNPRHKITKRGQNVTFRCDPISEHNRLYWYRQTLGQGPEFLTYFQNEAQLEKSRLLSDRFSAERPKGSFSTLEIQRTEQGDSAMYLCASSGLAGALDTQYFGPGTRLTVL.

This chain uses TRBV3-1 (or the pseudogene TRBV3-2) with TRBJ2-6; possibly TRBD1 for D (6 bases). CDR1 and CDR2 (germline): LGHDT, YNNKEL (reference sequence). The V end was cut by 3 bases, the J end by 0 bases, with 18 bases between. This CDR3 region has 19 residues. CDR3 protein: CASSQENRVATSGANVLTF. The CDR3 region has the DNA TGTGCCAGCAGCCAGGAGAACAGGGTTGCGACCTCTGGGGCCAACGTCCTGACTTTC.

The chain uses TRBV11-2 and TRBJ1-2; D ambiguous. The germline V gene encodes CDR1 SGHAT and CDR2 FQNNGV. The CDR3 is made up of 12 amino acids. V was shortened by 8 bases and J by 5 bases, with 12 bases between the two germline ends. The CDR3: CASRKGGYGYTF. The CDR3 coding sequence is TGTGCCAGCCGCAAGGGCGGGTATGGCTACACCTTC. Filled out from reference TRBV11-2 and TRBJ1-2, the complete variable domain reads EAGVAQSPRYKIIEKRQSVAFWCNPISGHATLYWYQQILGQGPKLLIQFQNNGVVDDSQLPKDRFSAERLKGVDSTLKIQPAKLEDSAVYLCASRKGGYGYTFGSGTRLTVV.

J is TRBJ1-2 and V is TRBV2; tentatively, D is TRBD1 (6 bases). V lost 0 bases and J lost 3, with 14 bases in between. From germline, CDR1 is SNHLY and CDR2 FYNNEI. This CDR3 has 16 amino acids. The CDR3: CASSEADLGGDYGYTF. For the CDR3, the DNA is TGTGCCAGCAGTGAAGCGGATCTAGGGGGGGACTATGGCTACACCTTC. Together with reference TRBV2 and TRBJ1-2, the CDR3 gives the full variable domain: EPEVTQTPSHQVTQMGQEVILRCVPISNHLYFYWYRQILGQKVEFLVSFYNNEISEKSEIFDDQFSVERPDGSNFTLKIRSTKLEDSAMYFCASSEADLGGDYGYTFGSGTRLTVV.

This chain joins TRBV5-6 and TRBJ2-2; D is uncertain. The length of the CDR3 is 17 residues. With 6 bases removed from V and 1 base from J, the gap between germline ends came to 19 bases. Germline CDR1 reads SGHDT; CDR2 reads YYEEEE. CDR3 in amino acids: CASTPGGPNLNTGELFF. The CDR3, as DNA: TGTGCCAGCACCCCGGGTGGGCCGAACCTGAACACCGGGGAGCTGTTTTTT. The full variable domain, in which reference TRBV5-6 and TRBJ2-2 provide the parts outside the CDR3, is DAGVTQSPTHLIKTRGQQVTLRCSPKSGHDTVSWYQQALGQGPQFIFQYYEEEERQRGNFPDRFSGHQFPNYSSELNVNALLLGDSALYLCASTPGGPNLNTGELFFGEGSRLTVL.

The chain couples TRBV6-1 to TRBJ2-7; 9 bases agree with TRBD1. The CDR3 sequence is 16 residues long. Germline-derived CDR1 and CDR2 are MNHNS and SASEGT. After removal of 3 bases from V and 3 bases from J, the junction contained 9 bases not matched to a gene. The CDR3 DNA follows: TGTGCCAGCAGTGAGCTCGGGACAGGGAGGCGCTACGAGCAGTACTTC. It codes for CASSELGTGRRYEQYF.

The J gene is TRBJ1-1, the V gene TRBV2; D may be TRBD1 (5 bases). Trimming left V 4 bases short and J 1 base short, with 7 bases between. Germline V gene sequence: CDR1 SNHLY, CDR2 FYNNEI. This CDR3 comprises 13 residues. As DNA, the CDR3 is TGTGCCAGCAGTGGTGGGGGGAACACTGAAGCTTTCTTT. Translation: CASSGGGNTEAFF.

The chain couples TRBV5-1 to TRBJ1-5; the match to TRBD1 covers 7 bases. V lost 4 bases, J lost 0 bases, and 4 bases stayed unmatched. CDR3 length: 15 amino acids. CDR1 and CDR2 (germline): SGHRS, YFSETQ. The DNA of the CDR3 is TGCGCCAGCAGCCCCGGGACAGATAGCAATCAGCCCCAGCATTTT. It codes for CASSPGTDSNQPQHF.